The clone carrying this T cell receptor (beta chain) was picked up a small number of times. Using MiXCR, TCRdb reanalyzed the PCR reads. The table lists some 11,000 clones, under 25% of them singletons. Thyroid surgery was preceded by no treatment in any patient. This CDR3 spans 14 amino acids. Trimming shortened V by 1 base and J by 3 bases, and 12 bases separated the two germline ends. The germline CDR1 and CDR2 sequences are DFQATT and SNEGSKA (reference sequence). The data were taken from a study of metastatic and nonmetastatic thyroid tumors. The wider study: Repertoire data that came from the blood and tumor or nodule tissue of malignant and benign thyroid patients were compared.

Material: adjacent normal tissue. The chain has TRBV20-1 and TRBJ1-1, with D possibly being TRBD1 (5 bases). The receptor comes from a female donor with papillary thyroid cancer or a benign thyroid nodule (not recorded which). Some clones in this sample may be carry-over from other donors' samples. The CDR3 DNA is TGCAGTGCTAGAGGGGACCGTGGGGACACTGAAGCTTTCTTT. Translating gives CSARGDRGDTEAFF.